The 26 T cell receptor beta chains given below trace back to one sample, sequenced in a study of molecular identifiers for immune sequencing clone quantification. TCRdb reanalysed the PCR reads using MiXCR and keeps one entry per CDR3 protein. Counted here are 250,000 to 350,000 distinct CDR3 sequences, roughly a fifth occurring once; the ten biggest clones make up approximately 0.83%. Sample: naive CD8+ T cells from blood, with Jurkat cell RNA spiked in. Subset indicated: FACS-sorted CD8+CD4-CCR7+CD45RA+ naive T cells. These receptors came from a human donor in good health. Some libraries in this study had Jurkat cell RNA spiked in.

This clonotype was seen just once. The V call is TRBV6-2 or TRBV6-3, the J call TRBJ1-1; D not resolved. The germline gives CDR1 MNHEY, CDR2 SVGEGT. V was cut by 7 bases and J by 4 bases, with 16 bases left in between. The CDR3 is made up of 14 amino acids. CDR3 sequence reads: CASKSGPVPTEAFF. The CDR3 region has the DNA TGTGCCAGCAAATCCGGCCCCGTGCCCACTGAAGCTTTCTTT.

This clonotype has just a few counts. The J gene is TRBJ2-5, the V gene TRBV4-1; D is unclear. Germline V gene data show CDR1 as MGHRA and CDR2 as YSYEKL. Trimming cost V 0 bases and J 5 bases, with 16 bases left between them. The length of the CDR3 is 16 residues. The CDR3 DNA sequence: TGCGCCAGCAGCCAAGAATCCTCCCCTCGTTTGGAGACCCAGTACTTC. Its protein is CASSQESSPRLETQYF.

This clonotype was detected many times. This rearrangement joins TRBV12-3 or TRBV12-4 to TRBJ2-1; 10 positions match TRBD1. J gave up 7 bases and V 7 bases, and 7 bases lay outside the gene matches. The CDR3 contains 14 residues. This chain's CDR3 is CASTLGQGLNEQFF. For the CDR3, the DNA is TGTGCCAGCACCTTGGGACAGGGGTTGAATGAGCAGTTCTTC.

This clonotype was seen only a few times. A much more abundant neighbour one base away suggests this may be a read error. This chain uses TRBV28 with TRBJ2-7; TRBD2 matches at 13 bases. The germline gives CDR1 MDHEN, CDR2 SYDVKM. The length of the CDR3 is 16 residues. The CDR3 DNA reads as TGTGCCAGCAGCCAACTCCTACTAGCGGGGGGGTACGAGCAGTGCTTC. Amino acid sequence: CASSQLLLAGGYEQCF.

The genes are TRBV4-1 and TRBJ2-5; 10 bases are shared with TRBD2. V was clipped by 4 bases and J by 1 base; unmatched bases: 9. Germline V gives CDR1 MGHRA, CDR2 YSYEKL. This CDR3 is 17 amino acids long. CDR3 sequence (DNA): TGCGCCAGCAGCCCCCAGGGCCTAGCGGGGGTCCAAGAGACCCAGTACTTC. It is translated as CASSPQGLAGVQETQYF.

In this sample, this clonotype turned up a few times. The genes are TRBV6-2 or TRBV6-3 and TRBJ2-1; the match to TRBD2 covers 7 bases. In germline, CDR1 is MNHEY, CDR2 SVGEGT. This CDR3 has 14 residues. The V gene end was trimmed by 2 bases and the J gene end by 3 bases; junction bases not matched to a gene: 1. CDR3 in amino acids: CASSYGGGYNEQFF. The CDR3 DNA reads as TGTGCCAGCAGTTACGGCGGGGGCTACAATGAGCAGTTCTTC.

This clonotype appeared many times. The V and J genes are TRBV4-1 and TRBJ2-7; D gene uncertain. The germline V and J ends were trimmed by 1 base and 6 bases, with 10 bases remaining between them. This CDR3 has 13 amino acids. Germline V gene data show CDR1 as MGHRA and CDR2 as YSYEKL. CDR3 residues: CASSQGPYGEQYF. The CDR3 nucleotides read TGCGCCAGCAGCCAAGGGCCCTACGGCGAGCAGTACTTC.

This clonotype was detected only a few times. The V and J genes are TRBV4-3 and TRBJ2-3; 13 positions match TRBD2. V gave up 1 base and J gave up 1 base; unmatched junction bases: 2. CDR3 length equals 17 residues. Germline V lookup: CDR1 LGHNA, CDR2 YSLEER. The CDR3 is CASSQVGLAGGTDTQYF. The CDR3 DNA follows: TGCGCCAGCAGCCAAGTCGGACTAGCGGGGGGCACAGATACGCAGTATTTT.

This clonotype was found a few times. The chain carries TRBV4-3 and TRBJ2-3; 11 nucleotides match TRBD2. CDR1 and CDR2 from the germline V gene are LGHNA and YSLEER. The CDR3 loop spans 17 amino acids. Trimming cost V 0 bases and J 6 bases; bases outside gene matches: 8. CDR3 in amino acids: CASSQDVLAGDMDTQYF. CDR3 in DNA: TGCGCCAGCAGCCAAGATGTACTAGCGGGGGATATGGATACGCAGTATTTT.

This clonotype has at least ten counts. The chain is built from TRBV5-6 and TRBJ2-1; TRBD1 is a possible D gene (5 bases). Trimming shortened V by 0 bases and J by 4 bases, and 14 bases separated the two germline ends. This CDR3 is built from 16 residues. Germline values: CDR1 SGHDT, CDR2 YYEEEE. CDR3 DNA: TGTGCCAGCAGCTTGGGCCAGGGCCTATCTTACAATGAGCAGTTCTTC. Translating it yields CASSLGQGLSYNEQFF.

This clonotype has at least ten counts. The chain joins TRBV15 to TRBJ1-3, with unresolved D. Germline CDR1 LNHNV, CDR2 YYDKDF (reference sequence). This CDR3 comprises 12 residues. V shed 6 bases and J shed 2 bases, with 5 bases lying between them. For the CDR3, the DNA is TGTGCCACCAGGGACGCTGGAAACACCATATATTTT. This sequence encodes CATRDAGNTIYF.

This clonotype occurred many times. The chain employs TRBV7-6 and TRBJ2-4; D not certain. The CDR3 covers 13 residues. The germline CDR1 and CDR2 sequences are SGHVS and FNYEAQ. V lost 1 base to trimming and J lost 7 bases, with 8 bases between them. In nucleotides, the CDR3 is TGTGCCAGCAGCTTAGGGGTGTCGAACATTCAGTACTTC. This translates into CASSLGVSNIQYF.

This clonotype was found many times. This chain links TRBV19 with TRBJ1-5; 9 nucleotides agree with TRBD1. V lost 7 bases, J lost 0 bases, and 4 bases stayed unmatched. CDR3 length: 15 residues. The V gene's germline CDR1 is LNHDA and CDR2 SQIVND (reference sequence). The CDR3 sequence: CASNLDRGSNQPQHF. CDR3 nucleotide sequence: TGTGCCAGTAACCTGGACAGGGGTAGCAATCAGCCCCAGCATTTT.

This clonotype was seen many times. V and J are TRBV6-6 and TRBJ2-1; unclear D gene. There are 14 residues in the CDR3. V gave up 0 bases and J gave up 10 bases, with 13 bases separating them. Germline CDR1 and CDR2: MNHNY and SVGAGI (reference sequence). In DNA, the CDR3 is TGTGCCAGCAGTTACTCGAGTATGGAAGGGGAGCAGTTCTTC. This gives the protein CASSYSSMEGEQFF.

There are a few counts of this clonotype. V gene TRBV12-3 or TRBV12-4 combines with J gene TRBJ2-2; unclear D gene. Trimming stripped 6 bases from V and 3 bases from J, with 11 bases between. This CDR3 is built from 14 residues. The CDR3 DNA is TGTGCCAGCAGCGCCTATATGGACACCGGGGAGCTGTTTTTT. The encoded protein is CASSAYMDTGELFF.

This clonotype was recorded many times. The gene calls are TRBV7-2 and TRBJ2-7; D might be TRBD1 (6 bases). Trimming cost V 0 bases and J 0 bases, with 9 bases left between them. The germline gives CDR1 SGHTA, CDR2 FQGNSA. The CDR3 loop spans 15 amino acids. The CDR3 coding sequence is TGTGCCAGCAGCTTAGCCCGGGACAACTCCTACGAGCAGTACTTC. Its translation: CASSLARDNSYEQYF.

Points on this clonotype: A much larger clonotype is one base distant, so this may be a read error. The V and J genes are TRBV30 and TRBJ1-1; TRBD1 matches at 9 bases. CDR1 is GTSNPN and CDR2 is SVGIG in the germline V gene (reference sequence). The CDR3 covers 13 residues. Here the CDR3 reads CVWSNRGPSEAFF. The DNA of the CDR3 is TGTGTCTGGAGTAACAGGGGGCCCTCTGAAGCTTTCTTT.

In this sample, this clonotype turned up many times. This sequence joins TRBV5-1 and TRBJ1-1, with D perhaps matching TRBD1 (6 bases). The CDR3 has 17 amino acids. The V end was cut by 0 bases, the J end by 2 bases, with 17 bases between. Germline loops: CDR1 SGHRS, CDR2 YFSETQ. This CDR3 reads CASSLETGKIGNTEAFF. The CDR3 DNA sequence: TGCGCCAGCAGCTTGGAAACAGGGAAGATTGGAAACACTGAAGCTTTCTTT.

In its sample, this clonotype was seen many times. The CDR3 loop reads CASSLAFDEQYF. The CDR3 DNA is TGTGCCAGCAGCTTGGCCTTCGACGAGCAGTACTTC. V and J are TRBV5-4 and TRBJ2-7; D is unclear. V lost 0 bases and J lost 5, with 6 bases in between. CDR3 size: 12 residues. Germline loops: CDR1 SGHNT, CDR2 YYREEE (reference sequence).

This chain links TRBV30 with TRBJ2-7, with 8 nucleotides matching TRBD1. J was trimmed by 2 bases and V by 1 base; bases with no gene match: 4. The V gene's germline CDR1 is GTSNPN and CDR2 SVGIG (reference sequence). The CDR3 length is 14 residues. As DNA, the CDR3 is TGTGCCTGGAGTGGGGGACAGGATCCCTACGAGCAGTACTTC. Protein sequence: CAWSGGQDPYEQYF.

This clonotype was counted a few times. A much larger clone lies a single base off, so this may be a read error. The rearrangement uses TRBV6-5 and TRBJ2-7, with D perhaps assigned TRBD1 or TRBD2 (5 bases each). The ends were cut back, 5 bases at V and 3 bases at J, with 14 bases in the middle. The CDR3 length is 14 residues. The germline CDR1 and CDR2 sequences are MNHEY and SVGAGI. This chain's CDR3 is CASSHGAGSYEQYF. Written as DNA, the CDR3 is TGTGCCAGCAGTCACGGGGCAGGGAGCTACGAGCAGTACTTC.

As to this clonotype: This may arise from a read error, as a much more abundant clone is one base away. The chain uses TRBV6-6 and TRBJ2-3; 7 positions match TRBD1. The germline V gene encodes CDR1 MNHNY and CDR2 SVGAGI (reference sequence). This CDR3 contains 15 residues. CDR3 region: CASRTDRAVTDTRYF. The CDR3 coding sequence is TGTGCCAGCAGGACCGACAGGGCCGTGACAGATACGCGGTATTTT.

This clonotype was recorded many times. The chain uses TRBV12-3 or TRBV12-4 and TRBJ2-3; 11 bases agree with TRBD2. This CDR3 contains 22 residues. V lost 2 bases, J lost 0 bases, and 19 bases stayed unmatched. The CDR3 reads CASSLTPEGRGLAASSTDTQYF. Written as DNA, the CDR3 is TGTGCCAGCAGTTTAACCCCCGAAGGAAGGGGACTAGCGGCTTCTAGCACAGATACGCAGTATTTT.

This clonotype was recorded a few times. The chain links TRBV6-5 to TRBJ2-7; 9 nucleotides line up with TRBD1. The germline V gene encodes CDR1 MNHEY and CDR2 SVGAGI. The V gene end was trimmed by 6 bases and the J gene end by 4 bases; junction bases not matched to a gene: 13. The CDR3 covers 16 residues. This CDR3 reads CASRPGQGKVRYEQYF. The CDR3 nucleotides read TGTGCCAGCAGACCCGGACAGGGGAAAGTACGGTACGAGCAGTACTTC.

A few counts support this clonotype. The J gene is TRBJ2-3, the V gene TRBV13; 9 bases are shared with TRBD2. Losses at the gene ends were 4 bases for V and 0 bases for J; bases not matched to a gene: 8. This CDR3 has 17 amino acids. Germline V lookup: CDR1 PRHDT, CDR2 FYEKMQ (reference sequence). CDR3 protein: CASSYTLTSGSTDTQYF. CDR3 nucleotide sequence: TGTGCCAGCAGCTACACCCTTACTAGCGGGAGCACAGATACGCAGTATTTT.

This clonotype was seen at least ten times. Here the CDR3 reads CASSFRGLDTEAFF. The CDR3 coding sequence is TGTGCCAGCAGTTTTAGGGGGCTGGACACTGAAGCTTTCTTT. The chain has TRBV28 and TRBJ1-1, with 7 bases aligning to TRBD1. The V segment lost 3 bases and the J segment 3 bases; nucleotides outside the gene matches: 4. This CDR3 has 14 residues. The germline CDR1 and CDR2 sequences are MDHEN and SYDVKM.